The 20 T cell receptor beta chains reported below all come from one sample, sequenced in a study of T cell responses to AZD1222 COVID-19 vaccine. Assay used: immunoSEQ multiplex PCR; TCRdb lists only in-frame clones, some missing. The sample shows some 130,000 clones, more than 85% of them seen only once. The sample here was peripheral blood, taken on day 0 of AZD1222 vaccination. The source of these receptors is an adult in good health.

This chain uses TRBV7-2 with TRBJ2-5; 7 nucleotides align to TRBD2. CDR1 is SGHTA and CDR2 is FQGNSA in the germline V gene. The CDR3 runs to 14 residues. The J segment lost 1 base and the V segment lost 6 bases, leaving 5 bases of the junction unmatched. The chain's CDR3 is CASSGGSGQETQYF. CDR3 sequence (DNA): TGTGCCAGCAGTGGCGGGAGCGGCCAAGAGACCCAGTACTTC.

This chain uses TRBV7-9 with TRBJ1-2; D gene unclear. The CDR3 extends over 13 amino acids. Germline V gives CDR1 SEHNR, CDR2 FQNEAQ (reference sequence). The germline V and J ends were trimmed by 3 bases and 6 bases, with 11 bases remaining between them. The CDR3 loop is CASSLEQGDGYTF. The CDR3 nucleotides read TGTGCCAGCAGCTTGGAACAAGGTGATGGCTACACCTTC.

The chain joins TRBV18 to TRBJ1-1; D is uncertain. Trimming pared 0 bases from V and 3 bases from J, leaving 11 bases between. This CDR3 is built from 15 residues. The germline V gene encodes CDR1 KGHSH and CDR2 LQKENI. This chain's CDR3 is CASSPPSRGDTEAFF. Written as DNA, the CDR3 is TGTGCCAGCTCACCACCGAGCCGCGGGGACACTGAAGCTTTCTTT.

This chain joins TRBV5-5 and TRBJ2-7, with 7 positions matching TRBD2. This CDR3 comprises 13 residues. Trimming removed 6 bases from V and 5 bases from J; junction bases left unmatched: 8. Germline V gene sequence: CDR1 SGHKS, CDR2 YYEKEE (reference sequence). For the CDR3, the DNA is TGTGCCAGCACCTGGGGCGGGAGTAACGAGCAGTACTTC. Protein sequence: CASTWGGSNEQYF.

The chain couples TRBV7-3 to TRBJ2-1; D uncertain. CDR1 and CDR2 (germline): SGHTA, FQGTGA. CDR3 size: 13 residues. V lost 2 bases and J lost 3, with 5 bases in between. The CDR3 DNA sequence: TGTGCCAGCAGCTTAGGTAGCTACAATGAGCAGTTCTTC. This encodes CASSLGSYNEQFF.

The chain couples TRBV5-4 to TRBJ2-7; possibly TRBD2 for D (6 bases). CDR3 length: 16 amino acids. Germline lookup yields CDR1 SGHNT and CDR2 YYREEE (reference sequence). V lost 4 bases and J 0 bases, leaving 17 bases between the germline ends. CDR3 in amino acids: CASSRTIADSSYEQYF. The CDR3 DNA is TGTGCCAGCAGCCGTACAATAGCGGATAGCTCCTACGAGCAGTACTTC.

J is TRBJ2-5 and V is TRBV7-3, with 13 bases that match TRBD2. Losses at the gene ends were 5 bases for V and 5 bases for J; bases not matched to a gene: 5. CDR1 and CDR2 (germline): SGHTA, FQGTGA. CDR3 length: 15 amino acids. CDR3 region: CASSPTSGRVETQYF. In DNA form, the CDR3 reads TGTGCCAGCAGCCCAACTAGCGGGAGGGTTGAGACCCAGTACTTC.

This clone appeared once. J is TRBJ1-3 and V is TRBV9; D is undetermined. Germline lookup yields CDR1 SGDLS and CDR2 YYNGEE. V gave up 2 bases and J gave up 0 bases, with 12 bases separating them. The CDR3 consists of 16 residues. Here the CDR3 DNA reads TGTGCCAGCAGCGTTAAGGACGGCTACTCTGGAAACACCATATATTTT. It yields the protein CASSVKDGYSGNTIYF.

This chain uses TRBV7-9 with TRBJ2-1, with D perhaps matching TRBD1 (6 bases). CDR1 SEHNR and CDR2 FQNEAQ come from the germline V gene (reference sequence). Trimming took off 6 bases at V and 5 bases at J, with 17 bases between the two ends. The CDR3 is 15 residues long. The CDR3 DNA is TGTGCCAGCAGGACGACAGGTGTGGACAACAATGAGCAGTTCTTC. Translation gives CASRTTGVDNNEQFF.

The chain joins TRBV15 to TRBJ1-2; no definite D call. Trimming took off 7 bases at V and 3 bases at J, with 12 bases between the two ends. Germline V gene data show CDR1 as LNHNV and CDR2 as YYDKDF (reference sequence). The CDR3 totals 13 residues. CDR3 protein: CATTRATHYGYTF. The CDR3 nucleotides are TGTGCCACCACCCGGGCGACGCACTATGGCTACACCTTC.

The CDR3 here is CASRQNYGYTF. CDR3 coding DNA: TGTGCCAGCCGGCAGAACTATGGCTACACCTTC. This chain uses TRBV9 with TRBJ1-2; D is unresolved. The germline V gene encodes CDR1 SGDLS and CDR2 YYNGEE. The germline V and J ends were trimmed by 7 bases and 2 bases, with 6 bases remaining between them. CDR3 length equals 11 residues. Looking up the rest from reference TRBV9 and TRBJ1-2 gives the full variable domain: DSGVTQTPKHLITATGQRVTLRCSPRSGDLSVYWYQQSLDQGLQFLIQYYNGEERAKGNILERFSAQQFPDLHSELNLSSLELGDSALYFCASRQNYGYTFGSGTRLTVV.

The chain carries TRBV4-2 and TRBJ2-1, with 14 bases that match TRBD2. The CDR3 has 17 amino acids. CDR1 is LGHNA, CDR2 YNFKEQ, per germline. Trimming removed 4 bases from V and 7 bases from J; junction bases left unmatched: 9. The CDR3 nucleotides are TGTGCCAGCAGCCCCCTAGGACTAGCGGGAGGTTGGAATGAGCAGTTCTTC. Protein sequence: CASSPLGLAGGWNEQFF.

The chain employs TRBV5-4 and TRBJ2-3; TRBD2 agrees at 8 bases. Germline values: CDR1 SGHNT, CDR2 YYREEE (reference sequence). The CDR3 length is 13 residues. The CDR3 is CASSSGGPDTQYF. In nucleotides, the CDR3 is TGTGCAAGTTCGAGCGGGGGTCCAGATACGCAGTATTTT.

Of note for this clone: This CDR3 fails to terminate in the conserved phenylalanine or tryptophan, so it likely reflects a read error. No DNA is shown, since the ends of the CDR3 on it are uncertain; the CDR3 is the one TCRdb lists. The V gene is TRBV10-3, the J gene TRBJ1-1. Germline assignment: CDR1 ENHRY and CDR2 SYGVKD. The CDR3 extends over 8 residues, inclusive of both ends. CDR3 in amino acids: CAISESEP.

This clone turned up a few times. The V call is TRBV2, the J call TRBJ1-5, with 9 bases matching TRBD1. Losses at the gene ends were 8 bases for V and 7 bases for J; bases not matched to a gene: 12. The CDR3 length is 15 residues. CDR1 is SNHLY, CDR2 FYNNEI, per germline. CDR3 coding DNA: TGTGCCAGCGGGACGGGACAGGGACGAAAACAGCCCCAGCATTTT. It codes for CASGTGQGRKQPQHF.

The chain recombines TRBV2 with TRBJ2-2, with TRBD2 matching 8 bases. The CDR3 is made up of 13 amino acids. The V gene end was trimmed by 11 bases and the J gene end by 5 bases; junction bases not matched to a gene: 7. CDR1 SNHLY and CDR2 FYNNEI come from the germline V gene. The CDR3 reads CAALAGRTGELFF. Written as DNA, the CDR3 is TGTGCCGCGCTAGCGGGTAGAACCGGGGAGCTGTTTTTT.

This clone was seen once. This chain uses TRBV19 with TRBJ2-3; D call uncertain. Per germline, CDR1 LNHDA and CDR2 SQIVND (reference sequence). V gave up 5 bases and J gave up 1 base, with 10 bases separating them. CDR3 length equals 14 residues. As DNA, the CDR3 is TGTGCCAGTAGTTTAGGTTCCCGCACAGATACGCAGTATTTT. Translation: CASSLGSRTDTQYF. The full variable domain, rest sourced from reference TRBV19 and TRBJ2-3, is DGGITQSPKYLFRKEGQNVTLSCEQNLNHDAMYWYRQDPGQGLRLIYYSQIVNDFQKGDIAEGYSVSREKKESFPLTVTSAQKNPTAFYLCASSLGSRTDTQYFGPGTRLTVL.

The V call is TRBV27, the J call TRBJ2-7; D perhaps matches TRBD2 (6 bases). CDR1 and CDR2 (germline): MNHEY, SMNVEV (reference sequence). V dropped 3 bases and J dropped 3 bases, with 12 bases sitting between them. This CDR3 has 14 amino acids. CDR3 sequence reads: CASSFLPGVYEQYF. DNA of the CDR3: TGTGCCAGCAGTTTTCTCCCGGGGGTCTACGAGCAGTACTTC.

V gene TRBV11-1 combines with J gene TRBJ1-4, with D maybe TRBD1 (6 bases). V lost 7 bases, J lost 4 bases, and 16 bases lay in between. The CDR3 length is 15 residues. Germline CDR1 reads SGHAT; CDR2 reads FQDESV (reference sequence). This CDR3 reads CASTDSGTLNEKLFF. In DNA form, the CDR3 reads TGTGCCAGCACCGATTCAGGGACACTTAATGAAAAACTGTTTTTT.

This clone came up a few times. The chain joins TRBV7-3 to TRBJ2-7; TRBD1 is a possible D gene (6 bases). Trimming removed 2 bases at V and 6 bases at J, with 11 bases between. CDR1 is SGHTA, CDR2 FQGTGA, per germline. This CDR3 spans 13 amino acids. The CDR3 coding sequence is TGTGCCAGCAGCTTACGTCAGGGGAGCGAGCAGTACTTC. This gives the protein CASSLRQGSEQYF. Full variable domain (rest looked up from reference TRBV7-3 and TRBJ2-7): GAGVSQTPSNKVTEKGKYVELRCDPISGHTALYWYRQSLGQGPEFLIYFQGTGAADDSGLPNDRFFAVRPEGSVSTLKIQRTERGDSAVYLCASSLRQGSEQYFGPGTRLTVT.